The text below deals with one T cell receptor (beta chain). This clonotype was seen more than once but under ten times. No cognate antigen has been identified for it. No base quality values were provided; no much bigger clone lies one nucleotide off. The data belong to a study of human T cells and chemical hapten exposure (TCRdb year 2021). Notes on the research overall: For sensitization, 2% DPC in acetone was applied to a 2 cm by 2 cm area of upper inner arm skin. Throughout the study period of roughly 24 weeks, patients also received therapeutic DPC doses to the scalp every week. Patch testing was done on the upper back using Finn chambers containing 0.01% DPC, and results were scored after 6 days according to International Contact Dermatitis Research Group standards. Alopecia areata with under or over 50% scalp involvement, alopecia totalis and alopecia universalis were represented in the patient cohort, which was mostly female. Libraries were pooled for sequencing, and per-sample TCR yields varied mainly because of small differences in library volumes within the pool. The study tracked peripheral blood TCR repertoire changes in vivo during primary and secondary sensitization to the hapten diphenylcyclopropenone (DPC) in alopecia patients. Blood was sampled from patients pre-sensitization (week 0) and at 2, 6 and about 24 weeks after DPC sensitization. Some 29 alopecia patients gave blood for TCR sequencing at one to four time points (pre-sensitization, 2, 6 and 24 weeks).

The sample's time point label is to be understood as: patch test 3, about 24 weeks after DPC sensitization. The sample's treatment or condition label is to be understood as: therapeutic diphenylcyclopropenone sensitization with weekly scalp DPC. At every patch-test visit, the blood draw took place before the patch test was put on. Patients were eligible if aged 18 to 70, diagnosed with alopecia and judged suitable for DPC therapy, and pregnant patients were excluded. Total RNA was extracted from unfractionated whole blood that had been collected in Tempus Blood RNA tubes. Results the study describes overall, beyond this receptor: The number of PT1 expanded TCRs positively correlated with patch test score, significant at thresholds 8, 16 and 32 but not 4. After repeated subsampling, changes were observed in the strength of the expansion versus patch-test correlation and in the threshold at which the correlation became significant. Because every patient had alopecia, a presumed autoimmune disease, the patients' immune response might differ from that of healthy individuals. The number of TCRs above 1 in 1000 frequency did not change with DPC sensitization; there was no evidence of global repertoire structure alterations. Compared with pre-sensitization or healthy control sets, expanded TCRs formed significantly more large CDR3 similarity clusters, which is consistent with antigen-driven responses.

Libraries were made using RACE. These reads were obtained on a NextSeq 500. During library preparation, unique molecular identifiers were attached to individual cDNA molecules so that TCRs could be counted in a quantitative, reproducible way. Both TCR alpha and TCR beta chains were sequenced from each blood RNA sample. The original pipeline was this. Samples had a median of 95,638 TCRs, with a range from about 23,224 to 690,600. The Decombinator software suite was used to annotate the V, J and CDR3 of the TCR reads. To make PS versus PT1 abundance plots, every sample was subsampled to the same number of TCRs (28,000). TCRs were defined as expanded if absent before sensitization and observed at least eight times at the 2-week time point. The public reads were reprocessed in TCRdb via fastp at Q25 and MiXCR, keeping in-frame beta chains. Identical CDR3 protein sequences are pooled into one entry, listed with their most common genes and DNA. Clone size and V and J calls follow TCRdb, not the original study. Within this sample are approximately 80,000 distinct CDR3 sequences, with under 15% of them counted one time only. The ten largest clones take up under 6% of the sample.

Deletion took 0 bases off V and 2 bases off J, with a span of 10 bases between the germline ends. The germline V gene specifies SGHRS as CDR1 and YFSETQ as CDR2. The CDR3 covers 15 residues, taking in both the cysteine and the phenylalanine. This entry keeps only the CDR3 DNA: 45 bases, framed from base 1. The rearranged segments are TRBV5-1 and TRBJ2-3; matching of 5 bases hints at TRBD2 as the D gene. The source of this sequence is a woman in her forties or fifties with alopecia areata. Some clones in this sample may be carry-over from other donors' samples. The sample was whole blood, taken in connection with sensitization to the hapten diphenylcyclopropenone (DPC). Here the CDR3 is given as CASSLGSGTTDTQYF. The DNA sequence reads TGCGCCAGCAGCTTGGGAAGCGGAACCACAGATACGCAGTATTTT.